One and the same sample provided the 17 T cell receptor beta chains below, sequenced in a study of blood T cell repertoires in COVID-19. Generated by immunoSEQ multiplex PCR, the TCRdb table keeps only in-frame clones and is missing some. In the table there are 150,000 or so clones, under 90% of which are singletons. The material sequenced was PBMCs or T cells enriched from blood (not recorded which). Every receptor here comes from a woman aged 60-75 years who had recovered from COVID-19.

The chain links TRBV19 to TRBJ2-1; D is undetermined. Germline V gene lookup returns CDR1 LNHDA and CDR2 SQIVND (reference sequence). The CDR3 runs 11 residues. V was clipped by 3 bases and J by 10 bases, with 7 bases between them. The CDR3 region has the DNA TGTGCCAGTAGTATCGAGTGGGAGCAGTTCTTC. Translated: CASSIEWEQFF.

DNA of the CDR3: TGTGCCAGCAGTGAAACTAGGATGATGGGAAAACTGTTTTTT. It translates to CASSETRMMGKLFF. This chain links TRBV25-1 with TRBJ1-4; D is uncertain. Germline V gene data show CDR1 as MGHDK and CDR2 as SYGVNS. Deletions cut 2 bases from V and 10 bases from J, with 14 bases between. This CDR3 is built from 14 residues.

The gene calls are TRBV6-5 and TRBJ2-2, with D possibly being TRBD1 (6 bases). The V end was cut by 1 base, the J end by 7 bases, with 10 bases between. The length of the CDR3 is 14 residues. Per the germline V gene, CDR1 is MNHEY and CDR2 is SVGAGI. The CDR3 here is CASSYLGAGGELFF. The DNA for the CDR3 is TGTGCCAGCAGTTACTTGGGGGCAGGCGGGGAGCTGTTTTTT.

This chain uses TRBV7-2 with TRBJ2-5; D is perhaps TRBD2 (6 bases). The CDR3 runs 16 residues. V lost 2 bases and J 5 bases, leaving 18 bases between the germline ends. Germline loops: CDR1 SGHTA, CDR2 FQGNSA. CDR3: CASSLWLPGGRETQYF. The CDR3 coding sequence is TGTGCCAGCAGCTTATGGCTTCCCGGGGGTAGGGAGACCCAGTACTTC.

This chain uses TRBV10-3 with TRBJ2-1, with 11 bases fitting TRBD2. The CDR3 extends over 15 amino acids. Germline trimming cut 6 bases from V and 4 bases from J; bases unmatched to any gene: 5. CDR1 is ENHRY, CDR2 SYGVKD, per germline. CDR3 nucleotides: TGTGCCATCAGCCCCGGGACTAGCGGATACAATGAGCAGTTCTTC. Residues: CAISPGTSGYNEQFF.

The chain uses TRBV6-5 and TRBJ2-7; TRBD1 aligns across 9 bases. Germline V CDR1 and CDR2: MNHEY, SVGAGI. The trim removed 0 bases at V and 4 bases at J, leaving 7 bases unmatched. The CDR3 loop spans 16 amino acids. The CDR3: CASSYSGRGQGYEQYF. The CDR3 region has the DNA TGTGCCAGCAGTTACTCAGGAAGGGGACAGGGATACGAGCAGTACTTC.

V is TRBV6-5 and J is TRBJ1-5; 7 nucleotides agree with TRBD1. Germline assignment: CDR1 MNHEY and CDR2 SVGAGI. This CDR3 spans 15 amino acids. The V gene end was trimmed by 4 bases and the J gene end by 0 bases; junction bases not matched to a gene: 3. CDR3 in DNA: TGTGCCAGCAGTTGGGGGACAGATAGCAATCAGCCCCAGCATTTT. Translation: CASSWGTDSNQPQHF.

The chain uses TRBV24-1 and TRBJ2-2; the D gene is possibly TRBD1 (6 bases). This CDR3 region has 14 residues. Per the germline V gene, CDR1 is KGHDR and CDR2 is SFDVKD. V was cut by 6 bases and J by 2 bases, with 9 bases left in between. The CDR3 is CATSRDTNTGELFF. As DNA, the CDR3 is TGTGCCACCAGTCGGGACACCAACACCGGGGAGCTGTTTTTT.

The chain recombines TRBV5-4 with TRBJ1-2, with D unresolved. The CDR3 runs to 15 residues. Germline CDR1 SGHNT, CDR2 YYREEE (reference sequence). Trimming cost V 1 base and J 2 bases, with 12 bases left between them. The CDR3 sequence: CASSLRPVENYGYTF. The CDR3 nucleotides read TGTGCCAGCAGCTTGCGCCCGGTGGAGAACTATGGCTACACCTTC.

V usage is TRBV15 and J usage is TRBJ1-1, with 7 bases that match TRBD1. The ends lost 5 bases at V and 4 bases at J; junction bases unmatched: 7. Looked up from germline, CDR1 is LNHNV and CDR2 is YYDKDF (reference sequence). The CDR3 loop spans 14 amino acids. The CDR3 loop reads CATSLTGVGTEAFF. The CDR3 DNA reads TGTGCCACCAGCCTTACAGGGGTTGGCACTGAAGCTTTCTTT.

This chain connects TRBV21-1 to TRBJ2-1; the table calls TRBD1, which could not be checked here. TRBV21-1 constitutes a pseudogene. This CDR3 has 16 residues. The CDR3 DNA reads TGTGCCAGCAGCATTCGCCTGACAGGGGGCCGGAATGAGCAGTTCTTC. As protein: CASSIRLTGGRNEQFF.

This chain links TRBV2 with TRBJ1-6; 8 bases align to TRBD1. The CDR3 runs to 13 residues. Germline CDR1 reads SNHLY; CDR2 reads FYNNEI. The J segment lost 5 bases and the V segment lost 9 bases, leaving 3 bases of the junction unmatched. CDR3 nucleotides: TGTGCCAGTAAGGGACAGGATAATTCACCCCTCCACTTT. It specifies CASKGQDNSPLHF.

The chain recombines TRBV9 with TRBJ2-7, with a tentative D call TRBD1 (7 bases). The CDR3 spans 14 residues. Germline V gene data show CDR1 as SGDLS and CDR2 as YYNGEE. The ends were cut back, 0 bases at V and 4 bases at J, with 11 bases in the middle. The CDR3 region is CASSVATGRYEQYF. Written as DNA, the CDR3 is TGTGCCAGCAGCGTAGCGACAGGGAGGTACGAGCAGTACTTC.

The chain employs TRBV5-4 and TRBJ2-2; D is uncertain. Trimming left V 0 bases short and J 2 bases short, with 14 bases between. CDR3 size: 17 residues. Germline V gene sequence: CDR1 SGHNT, CDR2 YYREEE (reference sequence). The CDR3 DNA sequence: TGTGCCAGCAGCTTGGCCCCCATGCACAAAAACACCGGGGAGCTGTTTTTT. Translated, it gives CASSLAPMHKNTGELFF.

The chain carries TRBV6-5 and TRBJ2-3, with D unresolved. The length of the CDR3 is 14 residues. V dropped 2 bases and J dropped 0 bases, with 6 bases sitting between them. Germline V gene lookup returns CDR1 MNHEY and CDR2 SVGAGI. CDR3 nucleotides: TGTGCCAGCAGTTACCGGGTGAGCACAGATACGCAGTATTTT. Translation gives CASSYRVSTDTQYF.

The rearrangement joins TRBV19 to TRBJ2-7, with 8 positions matching TRBD1. The CDR3 sequence is 15 residues long. V was clipped by 5 bases and J by 2 bases; unmatched bases: 8. Germline CDR1 reads LNHDA; CDR2 reads SQIVND (reference sequence). CDR3 nucleotides: TGTGCCAGTAGTGGACAGGGCCGGATCGCCTACGAGCAGTACTTC. This codes for CASSGQGRIAYEQYF. Full variable domain (remainder filled in from reference TRBV19 and TRBJ2-7): DGGITQSPKYLFRKEGQNVTLSCEQNLNHDAMYWYRQDPGQGLRLIYYSQIVNDFQKGDIAEGYSVSREKKESFPLTVTSAQKNPTAFYLCASSGQGRIAYEQYFGPGTRLTVT.

The chain employs TRBV9 and TRBJ2-2; maybe TRBD1 (6 bases). The V end lost 3 bases, the J end lost 6 bases, and 9 bases lay between the germline ends. In germline, CDR1 is SGDLS, CDR2 YYNGEE. CDR3 length equals 13 residues. Here the CDR3 reads CASSETGPGELFF. CDR3 DNA sequence: TGTGCCAGCAGCGAGACAGGCCCCGGGGAGCTGTTTTTT.